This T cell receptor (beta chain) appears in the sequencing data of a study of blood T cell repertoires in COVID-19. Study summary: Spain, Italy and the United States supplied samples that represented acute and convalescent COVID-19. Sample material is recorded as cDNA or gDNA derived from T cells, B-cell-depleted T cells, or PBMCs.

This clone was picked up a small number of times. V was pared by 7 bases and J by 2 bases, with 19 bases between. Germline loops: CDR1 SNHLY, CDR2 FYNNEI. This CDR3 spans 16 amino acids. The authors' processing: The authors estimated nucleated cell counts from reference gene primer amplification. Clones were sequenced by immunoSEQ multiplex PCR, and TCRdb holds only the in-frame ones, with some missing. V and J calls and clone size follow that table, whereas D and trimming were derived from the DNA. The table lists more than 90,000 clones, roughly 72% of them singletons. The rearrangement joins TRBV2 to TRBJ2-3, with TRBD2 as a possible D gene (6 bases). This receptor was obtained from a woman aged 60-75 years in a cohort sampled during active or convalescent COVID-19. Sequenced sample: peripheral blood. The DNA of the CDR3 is TGTGCCAGCACCCGCGGGACGTTCGGAGTCACAGATACGCAGTATTTT. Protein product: CASTRGTFGVTDTQYF.